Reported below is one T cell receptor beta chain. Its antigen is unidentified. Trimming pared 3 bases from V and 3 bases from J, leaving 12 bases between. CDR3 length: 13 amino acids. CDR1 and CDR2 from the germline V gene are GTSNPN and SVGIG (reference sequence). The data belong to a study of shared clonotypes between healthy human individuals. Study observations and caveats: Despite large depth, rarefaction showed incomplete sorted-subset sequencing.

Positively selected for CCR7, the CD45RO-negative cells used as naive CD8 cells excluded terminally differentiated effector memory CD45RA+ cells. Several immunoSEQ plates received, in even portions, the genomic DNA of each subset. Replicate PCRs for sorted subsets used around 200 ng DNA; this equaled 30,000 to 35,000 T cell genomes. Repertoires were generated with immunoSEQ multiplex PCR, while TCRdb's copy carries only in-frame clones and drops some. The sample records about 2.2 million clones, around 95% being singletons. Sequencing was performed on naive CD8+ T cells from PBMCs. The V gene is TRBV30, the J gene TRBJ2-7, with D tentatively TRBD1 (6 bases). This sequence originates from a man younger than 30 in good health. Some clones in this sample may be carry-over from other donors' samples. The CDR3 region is CAWSLRGNYEQYF. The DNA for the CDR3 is TGTGCCTGGAGCCTCAGGGGCAACTACGAGCAGTACTTC.